This TCR beta chain is drawn from a study of radiation and T cells in renal cell carcinoma (dated by TCRdb to about 2020). For context, the study as a whole: Samples came from a clinical trial, in which primary renal cell carcinomas received 15 Gy stereotactic body radiation therapy followed by nephrectomy 4 weeks later. Across all 50 or so samples, approximately 4,000,000 unique CDR3 nucleotide sequences, encoding 2,658,974 unique CDR3 amino acid sequences, were identified. In total, 50 or so samples, comprising approximately 26 tumors and approximately 27 peripheral blood samples, were subjected to TCR beta sequencing. The full study reports these points: Top tumor clonotypes rose in blood from baseline to 2 weeks post-radiation, then contracted by 4 weeks, suggesting transient expansion of tumor-resident clones. No pretreatment tumor biopsies were available, so the baseline intratumoral presence of clonotypes could not be determined. With a single-armed trial design, the study had no way to address how radiation dose or scheduling affects the TCR repertoire. Blood repertoire dynamics were not followed beyond 4 weeks after treatment.

Trimmed from V: 3 bases; trimmed from J: 5 bases; junction bases lacking a gene match: 16. Inclusive of the bounding cysteine and phenylalanine, the CDR3 is 19 residues long. The only DNA kept is the CDR3, 57 bases in frame from the first base. CDR1 LNHDA and CDR2 SQIVND are derived from the germline V gene (reference sequence). Note on this clone: There is no known antigen for this receptor. No base-level quality is on record; no much larger clone is a single base apart.

The immunoSEQ kit was used, according to the manufacturer's recommendations, to generate TCR beta libraries from genomic DNA. To prepare libraries, a first multiplex PCR with proprietary primers was run, followed by a second PCR that added unique barcodes, and a bead cleanup was done after each round. Each sample batch included a kit-provided positive control reaction and a negative control reaction. The final libraries were assessed on an Agilent 4200 TapeStation D1000 ScreenTape, pooled by volume, and quantified by qPCR. Sequencing ran on an Illumina NextSeq500 with a MidOutput 150-cycle cartridge, using 156 Read1 and 15 Index1 cycles with kit custom primers. The pooled library was loaded at approximately 0.99 pM, and about 21% PhiX control was spiked in. The study's processing was this. Vendor-processed data were analyzed in R, and a clonotype was defined as all T cells sharing the same CDR3 nucleotide sequence. In the clone abundance analyses, frequencies were normalized to the 10,000 most abundant clones in each sample. Public T cell clones, which averaged fewer than five per sample, were removed prior to analysis. Tumor-enriched clonotypes and baseline blood-enriched clonotypes were defined as those with an abundance difference of at least 32-fold between compartments. A beta-binomial differential abundance model was applied to find clonotypes that expanded or contracted between blood time points. Tumor-blood repertoire similarity was measured with the Baroni-Urbani and Buser coefficient, and group comparisons used two-tailed Wilcoxon tests in R. TCRdb took over this immuneACCESS table, retaining in-frame rearrangements with V and J assigned. Such tables are incomplete; in checked studies, under half of the missing clones stem from an unresolved V gene, and the remainder is unexplained. V, J and clone size derive from that table, while D and trimming were established from the DNA sequence. This sample gives about 88,000 clones in total; roughly 90% of them show up just once. Together, the top ten hold under 9.5% of the sample.

The sample's time point label, decoded: baseline pretreatment blood. The treatment or condition tag for this specimen amounts to: 15 Gy SBRT to primary tumor, nephrectomy 4 weeks later. To follow tumor-enriched clonotypes, serial peripheral blood was collected from radiation-treated patients at baseline and at 2 weeks and 4 weeks after SBRT. All patients had renal cell carcinoma with clear cell pathology. The QIAamp DNA Blood Mini Kit (Qiagen) was used to prepare genomic DNA for TCR sequencing. Only samples passing all quality control checks were included in the analyses. The TCR comes from a middle-aged man with renal cell carcinoma. The specimen comprised blood, sampled from a patient whose treatment included radiotherapy and nephrectomy. The rearranged chain carries TRBV19 and TRBJ1-5, and 10 bases in between align with TRBD1. Here is the DNA: TGTGCCAGTAGTATGTACGGGACAGGGGCCGCAGGGTTCGATCAGCCCCAGCATTTT. Translated, it gives CASSMYGTGAAGFDQPQHF.